This is a list of T cell receptor beta chains from one sample in a study of T cell changes during pregnancy in multiple sclerosis. Sequencing used immunoSEQ multiplex PCR; TCRdb keeps in-frame clones, though not all of them. This sample has around 50,000 clones, with about 93% found just once. The sequencing used CD4+ T cells from peripheral blood mononuclear cells, collected in the third trimester of pregnancy. These TCRs come from a female donor with multiple sclerosis, enrolled in a pregnancy study. CDR3s leave out the opening cysteine and the closing phenylalanine or tryptophan.

TRBV6-5	TRBJ1-1	ASSYSTGGLNTEAF
TRBV7-9	TRBJ1-2	ASGGGHYYGYT
TRBV5-1	TRBJ1-1	ASSPRDRGRVGTEAF
TRBV6-5	TRBJ1-1	ASSYGPGTEAF
TRBV27	TRBJ1-5	ASRDWGSEGNQPQH
TRBV10-1	TRBJ2-3	ASSDAGPGPDTQY
TRBV11-2	TRBJ2-3	ASSLVYRGPTDTQY
TRBV6-5	TRBJ1-3	ASSSGQGLTGNTIY
TRBV6-6	TRBJ2-1	ASERGYNEQF
TRBV7-2	TRBJ1-1	ASSANAQGITEAF
TRBV6-5	TRBJ1-3	ASRDSSGNTIY
TRBV6-1	TRBJ1-6	ASRPTGGLSPLH
TRBV11-2	TRBJ1-2	ASRPIQGAAGGYT
TRBV9	TRBJ1-1	ASSVQGAANTEAF
TRBV30	TRBJ1-2	AREARGPYGYT
TRBV11-2	TRBJ2-1	ASSLEWAGAYNEQF
TRBV19	TRBJ2-1	ASSYAGANNEQF
TRBV2	TRBJ2-7	ASSDRGRY
TRBV7-3	TRBJ1-6	PAAVTGEGDYNSPLH
TRBV18	TRBJ1-1	ASSPEQTGRNTEAF
TRBV15	TRBJ1-5	ATSRSDRGPYDNQPQH
TRBV30	TRBJ1-1	AWSVLGGLEAF
TRBV7-3	TRBJ1-6	ASTLPTRGTPLH
TRBV11-3	TRBJ2-2	ASSFLTGEEAGELF